The clone carrying this T cell receptor (beta chain) was counted a few times. TCRdb ran MiXCR on the 5' RACE reads and lists one entry per CDR3 protein. Of 300,000 to 350,000 distinct CDR3 sequences in the sample, around 15% were seen once. V lost 1 base to trimming and J lost 4 bases, with 7 bases between them. Germline loops: CDR1 ENHRY, CDR2 SYGVKD. The length of the CDR3 is 13 residues. This specimen belongs to a study of CD8 T cells in ankylosing spondylitis. This receptor was identified in a male donor with ankylosing spondylitis or in good health (not recorded which). The V and J genes are TRBV10-3 and TRBJ1-2; D is unclear. The sample was blood, either unsorted or a sorted T cell fraction (not recorded which). CDR3 amino acids: CAISEYPAYGYTF. CDR3 DNA: TGTGCCATCAGTGAGTATCCAGCCTATGGCTACACCTTC.